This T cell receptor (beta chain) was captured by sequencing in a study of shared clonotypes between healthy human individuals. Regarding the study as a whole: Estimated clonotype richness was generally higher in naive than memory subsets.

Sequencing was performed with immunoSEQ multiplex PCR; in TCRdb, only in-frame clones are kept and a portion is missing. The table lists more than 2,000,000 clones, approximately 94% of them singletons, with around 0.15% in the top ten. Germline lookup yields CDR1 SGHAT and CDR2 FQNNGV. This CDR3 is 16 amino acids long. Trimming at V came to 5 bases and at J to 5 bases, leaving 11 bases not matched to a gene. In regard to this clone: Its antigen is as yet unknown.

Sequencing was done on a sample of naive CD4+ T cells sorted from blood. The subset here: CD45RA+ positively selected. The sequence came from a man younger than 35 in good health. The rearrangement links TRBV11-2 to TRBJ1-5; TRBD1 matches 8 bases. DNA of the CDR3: TGTGCCAGCAGCCCCGGACAGGGTTTAGGGGATCAGCCCCAGCATTTT. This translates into CASSPGQGLGDQPQHF.